The entry that follows covers one TCR beta chain sequence. Its antigen is unknown. The record originates from a study of cytomegalovirus exposure and HLA in healthy donors. The CDR3 has 13 residues. CDR1 SNHLY and CDR2 FYNNEI come from the germline V gene. V lost 7 bases, J lost 1 base, and 10 bases lay in between. Both 60 Vbeta primers and 13 Jbeta primers went into the PCR. Assay: immunoSEQ multiplex PCR; the TCRdb copy retains only in-frame clones and omits some. Here the sample spans roughly 110,000 clones, over 60% being singletons. Study-level findings and limits: Most observed TCR sequences were rare, whereas some public TCRs were detected in many donors. In vitro confirmation showed a few CMV-associated chains to be CMV antigen specific.

This sequence joins TRBV2 and TRBJ1-1, with TRBD1 as a possible D gene (5 bases). The material sequenced was PBMCs. This clonotype was sampled from a man aged 30 to 39 in good health and CMV-seropositive. DNA for the CDR3: TGTGCCAGCAACTACAGGACGAACACTGAAGCTTTCTTT. It is translated as CASNYRTNTEAFF.